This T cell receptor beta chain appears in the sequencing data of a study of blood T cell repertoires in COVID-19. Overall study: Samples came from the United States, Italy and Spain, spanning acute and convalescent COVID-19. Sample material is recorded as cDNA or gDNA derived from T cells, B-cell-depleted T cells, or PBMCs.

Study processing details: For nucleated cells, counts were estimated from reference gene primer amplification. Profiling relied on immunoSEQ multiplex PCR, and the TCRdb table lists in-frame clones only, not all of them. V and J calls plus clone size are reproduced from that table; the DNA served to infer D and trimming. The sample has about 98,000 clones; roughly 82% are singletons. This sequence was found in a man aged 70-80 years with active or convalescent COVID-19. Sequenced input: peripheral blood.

The CDR3 DNA reads TGCGCCAGCAGCCAAGATCCCTTCTATACGCAGTATTTT. This translates into CASSQDPFYTQYF. The V and J genes are TRBV4-3 and TRBJ2-3; D remains ambiguous. CDR1 and CDR2 from the germline V gene are LGHNA and YSLEER. Trimming left V 0 bases short and J 7 bases short, with 8 bases between. CDR3 length equals 13 residues.